The rows below give T cell receptor beta chains drawn from one sample of a study of human CD8 memory T cell subsets. TCRdb re-called the 5' RACE reads and catalogs CDR3 proteins one per entry, DNA excluded. This sample contains under 14,000 distinct CDR3 sequences. Material: CD8+ T cells from PBMCs. The receptor source for this set is a human donor in good health. Each CDR3 is given with its conserved first and last residue. Fields, in order: J gene, clone size, V gene, CDR3 protein. Some rows have no size entry. The others give once, few or many, or a class for an expanded clone.

>TRBJ2-7|NA|TRBV11-2
CASRNEPGSPYEQYF
>TRBJ2-5|NA|TRBV7-8
CASSLLGVQETQYF
>TRBJ1-6|NA|TRBV27
CASSLSTGGSSPLHF
>TRBJ2-5|NA|TRBV4-1
CASSQIPGEQETQYF
>TRBJ2-7|medium-sized|TRBV11-2
CASSSPGQGTPYEQYF
>TRBJ2-1|NA|TRBV5-6
CASSLVEIWNEQFF
>TRBJ2-3|NA|TRBV10-3
CAISGTERSTDTQYF
>TRBJ2-1|NA|TRBV12-3/TRBV12-4
CASRGLSGGLDNEQFF
>TRBJ1-4|NA|TRBV29-1
CSVEEDSGKPNEKLFF
>TRBJ2-3|NA|TRBV7-9
CASSLETSPADTQYF
>TRBJ2-2|NA|TRBV29-1
CSAFSGEANTGELFF
>TRBJ1-2|NA|TRBV20-1
CSAPNDRGLLYGYTF
>TRBJ2-5|medium-sized|TRBV7-9
CASSSGLAGEGQETQYF
>TRBJ2-4|NA|TRBV4-2
CASSQDAPKNIQYF
>TRBJ2-3|NA|TRBV7-6
CASSPSGGGPLDTQYF
>TRBJ2-7|NA|TRBV6-1
CASSVGQGKAYEQYF
>TRBJ2-1|NA|TRBV7-2
CASSQGGSPNNEQFF
>TRBJ2-7|NA|TRBV27
CASSLSLPEVYEQYF
>TRBJ2-7|NA|TRBV11-3
CASSFPSYEQYF
>TRBJ2-3|medium-sized|TRBV29-1
CSVRGLVLTRGDTQYF
>TRBJ2-7|medium-sized|TRBV29-1
CSVQGAYEQYF
>TRBJ1-2|NA|TRBV11-3
CASSSRQGEDSRSGVGYTF
>TRBJ1-5|NA|TRBV28
CASSLQGRGPNQPQHF
>TRBJ2-1|NA|TRBV4-1
CASSQVKGSYNEQFF
>TRBJ2-3|NA|TRBV6-5
CASRLLAGGTDTQYF
>TRBJ2-1|NA|TRBV10-2
CASSEGGLAGDEQFF
>TRBJ2-7|NA|TRBV27
CASSLKGLSSYEQYF
>TRBJ1-1|NA|TRBV12-5
CASGLFQAGGTEAFF
>TRBJ2-7|NA|TRBV11-2
CASSPSAGRPSIGYEQYF
>TRBJ2-1|NA|TRBV7-9
CASSPPDRADEQFF
>TRBJ2-1|NA|TRBV27
CASKRGQQNNEQFF
>TRBJ1-5|NA|TRBV7-8
CASSLGGKGPGNQPQHF
>TRBJ2-7|NA|TRBV7-9
CASRDRRDEQYF
>TRBJ2-5|NA|TRBV9
CASSVGEWRTQYF
>TRBJ1-1|medium-sized|TRBV29-1
CSVDRAGGWTEAFF
>TRBJ1-3|NA|TRBV7-9
CASSLAYEYSGNTIYF
>TRBJ2-5|NA|TRBV20-1
CSARAGESEYQETQYF
>TRBJ2-1|NA|TRBV14
CASSQAPGAQFF
>TRBJ2-3|NA|TRBV28
CASSLSVHQETDTQYF
>TRBJ2-3|NA|TRBV7-3
CASSLGGGPPDTQYF
>TRBJ2-7|NA|TRBV20-1
CSARDLGLEYEQYF
>TRBJ2-1|NA|TRBV7-3
CASSPRGDPYNEQFF